Following are 23 T cell receptor beta chains from one sample sequenced in a study of blood T cell repertoires in COVID-19. Profiling relied on immunoSEQ multiplex PCR, and the TCRdb table lists in-frame clones only, not all of them. The sample has around 80,000 clones; about three quarters are singletons. Sequenced: peripheral blood. These receptors were taken from a man aged 50 to 59 with active or convalescent COVID-19.

The CDR3 sequence: CASRRTAPSIDSPLHF. CDR3 sequence (DNA): TGTGCCAGCAGAAGGACAGCGCCGTCTATCGATTCACCCCTCCACTTT. The chain combines TRBV27 with TRBJ1-6, with D perhaps matching TRBD1 (6 bases). CDR3 length: 16 residues. The germline CDR1 and CDR2 sequences are MNHEY and SMNVEV (reference sequence). Deletions cut 6 bases from V and 8 bases from J, with 20 bases between.

The genes are TRBV7-2 and TRBJ1-5; 8 positions match TRBD1. This CDR3 region has 15 residues. Trimming removed 3 bases from V and 6 bases from J; junction bases left unmatched: 7. Germline V gene sequence: CDR1 SGHTA, CDR2 FQGNSA. The CDR3, as DNA: TGTGCCAGCAGCTTGGGACAGGCCCAAGGTCAGCCCCAGCATTTT. It specifies CASSLGQAQGQPQHF.

The J gene is TRBJ1-2, the V gene TRBV7-3; weak D call: TRBD1 (6 bases). The CDR3 has 13 amino acids. Between the trimmed V and J ends, which lost 3 bases and 5 bases, there was a span of 10 bases. Germline lookup yields CDR1 SGHTA and CDR2 FQGTGA. CDR3 bases: TGTGCCAGCAGCTTCGGGACACCTTATGGCTACACCTTC. Its protein product is CASSFGTPYGYTF.

The rearrangement links TRBV19 to TRBJ1-5; D is possibly TRBD1 (5 bases). V gave up 4 bases and J gave up 6 bases, with 10 bases separating them. The CDR3 has 13 amino acids. The germline V gene encodes CDR1 LNHDA and CDR2 SQIVND (reference sequence). The CDR3 protein is CASSKGSRQPQHF. The DNA of the CDR3 is TGTGCCAGTAGTAAGGGGTCTCGTCAGCCCCAGCATTTT.

V is TRBV15 and J is TRBJ1-2; 7 nucleotides match TRBD1. Trimming cost V 0 bases and J 4 bases; bases outside gene matches: 17. This CDR3 spans 19 amino acids. The germline V gene encodes CDR1 LNHNV and CDR2 YYDKDF (reference sequence). The CDR3 protein is CATSRDRPGGVATSYGYTF. In DNA form, the CDR3 reads TGTGCCACCAGCAGAGATCGGCCAGGGGGAGTCGCAACTAGCTATGGCTACACCTTC.

V is TRBV9 and J is TRBJ2-1; 12 positions agree with TRBD2. The ends lost 0 bases at V and 9 bases at J; junction bases unmatched: 4. CDR3 length: 15 residues. Per germline, CDR1 SGDLS and CDR2 YYNGEE. CDR3 sequence: CASSVELAGGGEQFF. Written as DNA, the CDR3 is TGTGCCAGCAGCGTAGAACTAGCGGGGGGTGGTGAGCAGTTCTTC.

This chain uses TRBV6-1 with TRBJ2-1; 10 nucleotides align to TRBD2. There are 16 residues in the CDR3. Germline values: CDR1 MNHNS, CDR2 SASEGT. Losses at the gene ends were 1 base for V and 8 bases for J; bases not matched to a gene: 8. In nucleotides, the CDR3 is TGTGCCAGCAGTGAAGAGAGCGGGGGGGCCTCGGATGAGCAGTTCTTC. Amino acids: CASSEESGGASDEQFF.

V usage is TRBV5-4 and J usage is TRBJ2-1; 10 bases match TRBD2. Germline loops: CDR1 SGHNT, CDR2 YYREEE (reference sequence). The V gene end was trimmed by 2 bases and the J gene end by 2 bases; junction bases not matched to a gene: 7. CDR3 length equals 17 residues. The CDR3 spells CASSFDGLAGAYNEQFF. The CDR3 DNA is TGTGCCAGCAGCTTTGATGGGCTAGCGGGGGCCTACAATGAGCAGTTCTTC.

V is TRBV9 and J is TRBJ2-3; tentatively, D is TRBD1 (6 bases). Germline V gene lookup returns CDR1 SGDLS and CDR2 YYNGEE. V was pared by 1 base and J by 3 bases, with 9 bases between. This CDR3 has 14 amino acids. CDR3: CASSVWGQTDTQYF. The CDR3 region has the DNA TGTGCCAGCAGCGTATGGGGACAAACAGATACGCAGTATTTT.

The rearrangement joins TRBV19 to TRBJ2-1, with 9 nucleotides matching TRBD2. V shed 5 bases and J 7 bases; nucleotides not matched to a gene: 9. Germline V lookup: CDR1 LNHDA, CDR2 SQIVND (reference sequence). This CDR3 contains 15 residues. The DNA for the CDR3 is TGTGCCAGTAGTGGAGGCGCTAGCGGGGAAAATGAGCAGTTCTTC. This gives the protein CASSGGASGENEQFF.

The rearrangement uses TRBV10-3 and TRBJ2-1, with 7 positions matching TRBD2. The germline V gene encodes CDR1 ENHRY and CDR2 SYGVKD. J lost 7 bases, V lost 4 bases, and 13 bases had no gene match. The CDR3 has 16 amino acids. This chain's CDR3 is CAISGHSSGPRNEQFF. CDR3 coding DNA: TGTGCCATCAGTGGCCACTCTAGCGGTCCTCGGAATGAGCAGTTCTTC.

J is TRBJ2-7 and V is TRBV5-1, with 8 bases lining up with TRBD1. The V and J ends lost 0 bases and 3 bases, in that order; junction bases with no gene match: 8. The CDR3 covers 16 residues. Germline V CDR1 and CDR2: SGHRS, YFSETQ. CDR3 in DNA: TGCGCCAGCAGCTTGGATGCGACAGGGGATTTCTACGAGCAGTACTTC. It specifies CASSLDATGDFYEQYF.

The chain uses TRBV3-1 (or the pseudogene TRBV3-2) and TRBJ2-5, with 9 positions matching TRBD1. CDR1 and CDR2 from the germline V gene are LGHDT and YNNKEL (reference sequence). This CDR3 region has 18 residues. With V trimmed by 2 bases and J by 6 bases, 16 bases remained unmatched. The CDR3 is CASSQRGTGPPGGQTQYF. DNA of the CDR3: TGTGCCAGCAGCCAAAGGGGGACAGGGCCTCCCGGAGGACAGACCCAGTACTTC.

V and J are TRBV11-3 and TRBJ2-1; D is possibly TRBD1 (5 bases). The CDR3 consists of 17 residues. V gave up 1 base and J gave up 2 bases, with 15 bases separating them. Per germline, CDR1 SGHNT and CDR2 YENEEA. The CDR3 region is CASSLGIGRVAYNEQFF. CDR3 DNA sequence: TGTGCCAGCAGCTTAGGGATCGGCAGGGTGGCCTACAATGAGCAGTTCTTC.

This clone was seen ten or more times. The chain has TRBV5-5 and TRBJ2-7, with TRBD1 as a possible D gene (6 bases). The CDR3 runs 15 residues. The germline CDR1 and CDR2 sequences are SGHKS and YYEKEE (reference sequence). V lost 1 base and J 7 bases, leaving 18 bases between the germline ends. The CDR3 bases are TGTGCCAGCAGCTTGATAACAGGGCCGGGTCTGGAGCAGTACTTC. Translating it yields CASSLITGPGLEQYF.

CDR3 in DNA: TGTGCCAGCAGCTTAGATGGTAGCGGGGAGGGCACAGATACGCAGTATTTT. Its translation is CASSLDGSGEGTDTQYF. The rearrangement uses TRBV11-2 and TRBJ2-3, with 8 bases fitting TRBD2. Trimming took 0 bases from V and 1 from J; bases not matched to a gene: 6. The CDR3 length is 17 residues. Germline-derived CDR1 and CDR2 are SGHAT and FQNNGV. The variable domain in full, with the rest retrieved from reference TRBV11-2 and TRBJ2-3, is EAGVAQSPRYKIIEKRQSVAFWCNPISGHATLYWYQQILGQGPKLLIQFQNNGVVDDSQLPKDRFSAERLKGVDSTLKIQPAKLEDSAVYLCASSLDGSGEGTDTQYFGPGTRLTVL.

V is TRBV18 and J is TRBJ1-3, with a possible D match to TRBD1 (5 bases). Germline V lookup: CDR1 KGHSH, CDR2 LQKENI. The ends were cut back, 0 bases at V and 0 bases at J, with 6 bases in the middle. The CDR3 totals 15 residues. For the CDR3, the DNA is TGTGCCAGCTCACCACCCGACAGCTCTGGAAACACCATATATTTT. It translates to CASSPPDSSGNTIYF.

The chain couples TRBV7-6 to TRBJ1-5, with TRBD1 matching over 8 bases. The CDR3 totals 15 residues. The germline V gene has CDR1 SGHVS and CDR2 FNYEAQ. Trimming at V came to 5 bases and at J to 5 bases, leaving 8 bases not matched to a gene. CDR3: CASSNDRGPHQPQHF. Here the CDR3 DNA reads TGTGCCAGCAGCAATGACAGGGGCCCGCATCAGCCCCAGCATTTT.

The chain has TRBV19 and TRBJ1-2; a possible D gene is TRBD1 (6 bases). The CDR3 is made up of 12 amino acids. Looked up from germline, CDR1 is LNHDA and CDR2 is SQIVND (reference sequence). V lost 10 bases and J 8 bases, leaving 17 bases between the germline ends. CDR3 sequence: CAIAGTQGGYTF. The DNA of the CDR3 is TGTGCCATTGCCGGGACACAGGGCGGCTACACCTTC.

The chain couples TRBV11-2 to TRBJ2-5, with 12 bases aligning to TRBD2. The CDR3 consists of 18 residues. V trimming: 7 bases; J trimming: 3 bases; junction bases outside the gene matches: 15. The V gene's germline CDR1 is SGHAT and CDR2 FQNNGV. CDR3 residues: CASTTRGPLAGGKETQYF. The CDR3 bases are TGTGCCAGCACCACTAGGGGCCCCCTAGCGGGGGGGAAAGAGACCCAGTACTTC.

This chain uses TRBV27 with TRBJ2-7, with TRBD1 identical over 10 bases. CDR1 is MNHEY, CDR2 SMNVEV, per germline (reference sequence). After removal of 6 bases from V and 2 bases from J, the junction contained 7 bases not matched to a gene. The CDR3 covers 15 residues. CDR3 in DNA: TGTGCCAGCAGGAGCCCCGGGACAGGGGCCTACGAGCAGTACTTC. This gives the protein CASRSPGTGAYEQYF.

The chain has TRBV18 and TRBJ1-1, with TRBD1 matching over 8 bases. The ends lost 3 bases at V and 2 bases at J; junction bases unmatched: 8. The CDR3 extends over 16 amino acids. CDR1 and CDR2 from the germline V gene are KGHSH and LQKENI. The DNA for the CDR3 is TGTGCCAGCTCACCCCTGCGAGGACAGGGAAACACTGAAGCTTTCTTT. Its translation: CASSPLRGQGNTEAFF. Supplemented by reference TRBV18 and TRBJ1-1, the full variable domain reads NAGVMQNPRHLVRRRGQEARLRCSPMKGHSHVYWYRQLPEEGLKFMVYLQKENIIDESGMPKERFSAEFPKEGPSILRIQQVVRGDSAAYFCASSPLRGQGNTEAFFGQGTRLTVV.

V and J are TRBV10-1 and TRBJ1-2, with unresolved D. Trimming took 1 base from V and 9 from J, leaving 15 bases between them. From germline, CDR1 is WNHNN and CDR2 SYGVQD (reference sequence). The CDR3 runs 14 residues. The CDR3 sequence: CASSELGEPRSYTF. The CDR3 DNA sequence: TGCGCCAGCAGTGAGTTGGGAGAACCGAGGAGCTACACCTTC.